A selection of T cell receptor beta chains follows, all from one sample in a study of control samples from healthy donors and cancer patients. The repertoire was sequenced with immunoSEQ multiplex PCR; TCRdb's copy has only in-frame clones and lacks some. The sample carries about 130,000 clones, roughly 90% recorded once. The sample was blood. Receptors originate from a middle-aged man in good health. The CDR3 runs from the conserved cysteine through the conserved F or W. Rows give clone size only sometimes, using once, few, many, or a class for an expanded clone.

v_call	clone_size	j_call	cdr3_aa
TRBV7-9	once	TRBJ1-6	CASSFGGRYSPLHF
TRBV12-3/TRBV12-4	.	TRBJ2-7	CASSFSGPYEQYF
TRBV19	.	TRBJ1-4	CASSSPVGRVGEKLFF
TRBV19	.	TRBJ2-2	CASGLGTGWTGELFF
TRBV11-3	.	TRBJ1-6	CASSFDRGDYNSPLHF
TRBV9	.	TRBJ1-2	CASSVADLNYGYTF
TRBV28	.	TRBJ1-6	CASSLGRTGGVNSYNSPLHF
TRBV5-1	.	TRBJ1-3	CASSLRTGSGNTIYF
TRBV3-1/TRBV3-2	.	TRBJ1-1	CASNFGTVGGTEAFF
TRBV15	few	TRBJ1-6	CATSRARRSPLHF
TRBV6-6	.	TRBJ1-1	CASSYSRAQAFF
TRBV11-1	once	TRBJ2-5	CASSSTSGGALETQYF
TRBV5-1	.	TRBJ1-5	CASSLGVGGQPQHF
TRBV10-1	once	TRBJ1-2	CASSESTMVPDPHGYTF
TRBV7-9	.	TRBJ2-5	CASSLLPGSQETQYF
TRBV5-1	.	TRBJ2-7	CASSWGTGGSYEQYF
TRBV7-3	.	TRBJ2-5	CASSLSSGGIETQYF
TRBV6-1	few	TRBJ2-1	CASSEDARGRYKFF
TRBV5-6	.	TRBJ2-3	CASSFSISGGNTDTQYF
TRBV9	.	TRBJ1-1	CASAVGDTEAFF
TRBV6-5	.	TRBJ2-1	CASSYSIQGAGEQFF